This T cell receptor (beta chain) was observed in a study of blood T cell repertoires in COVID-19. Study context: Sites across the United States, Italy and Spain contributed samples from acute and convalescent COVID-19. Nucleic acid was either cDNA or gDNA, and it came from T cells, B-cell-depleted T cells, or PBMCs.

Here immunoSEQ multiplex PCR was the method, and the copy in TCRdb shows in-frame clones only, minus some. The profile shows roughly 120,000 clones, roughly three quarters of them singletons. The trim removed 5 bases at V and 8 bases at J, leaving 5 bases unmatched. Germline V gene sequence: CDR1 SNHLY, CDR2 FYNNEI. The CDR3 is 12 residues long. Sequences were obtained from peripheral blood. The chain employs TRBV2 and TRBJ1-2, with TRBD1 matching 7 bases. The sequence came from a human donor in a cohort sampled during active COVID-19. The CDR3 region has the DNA TGTGCCAGCAGTCCGGACAGGAACGGCTACACCTTC. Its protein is CASSPDRNGYTF. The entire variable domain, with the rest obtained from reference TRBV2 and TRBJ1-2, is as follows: EPEVTQTPSHQVTQMGQEVILRCVPISNHLYFYWYRQILGQKVEFLVSFYNNEISEKSEIFDDQFSVERPDGSNFTLKIRSTKLEDSAMYFCASSPDRNGYTFGSGTRLTVV.